What follows are 8 T cell receptor beta chains derived from one specimen sequenced in a study of shared clonotypes between healthy human individuals. The method was immunoSEQ multiplex PCR; TCRdb's version includes in-frame clones alone and lacks a portion of them. This table has around 600,000 clones, 95% to 98% appearing once. CD8 cells regarded as naive lacked CD45RO, were positively chosen for CCR7, and omitted terminally differentiated effector memory CD45RA+ cells. Material: naive CD8+ T cells sorted from blood. The source of these receptors is a young man in good health.

The rearrangement links TRBV14 to TRBJ2-7; 8 nucleotides match TRBD1. With 5 bases clipped from V and 5 bases from J, the junction kept 5 bases outside the gene matches. The CDR3 runs 13 residues. Germline V CDR1 and CDR2: SGHDN, FVKESK. CDR3 DNA: TGTGCCAGCAGCTTCAGGGGGCGCGACGAGCAGTACTTC. It specifies CASSFRGRDEQYF.

The chain couples TRBV2 to TRBJ2-1; TRBD2 agrees at 8 bases. CDR1 is SNHLY, CDR2 FYNNEI, per germline. The V segment lost 4 bases and the J segment 4 bases; nucleotides outside the gene matches: 6. The CDR3 loop spans 15 amino acids. The CDR3 DNA reads as TGTGCCAGCAGTGGGAGCGGGAGTAGGTACAATGAGCAGTTCTTC. Residues: CASSGSGSRYNEQFF. Looking up the rest from reference TRBV2 and TRBJ2-1 gives the full variable domain: EPEVTQTPSHQVTQMGQEVILRCVPISNHLYFYWYRQILGQKVEFLVSFYNNEISEKSEIFDDQFSVERPDGSNFTLKIRSTKLEDSAMYFCASSGSGSRYNEQFFGPGTRLTVL.

V usage is TRBV7-9 and J usage is TRBJ2-7; TRBD2 aligns across 9 bases. Trimming cost V 7 bases and J 0 bases; bases outside gene matches: 4. This CDR3 has 14 amino acids. Germline CDR1 is SEHNR and CDR2 is FQNEAQ (reference sequence). The CDR3 is CASKPGLASYEQYF. The CDR3 region has the DNA TGTGCCAGCAAGCCGGGACTAGCCTCCTACGAGCAGTACTTC.

V usage is TRBV10-3 and J usage is TRBJ2-3; D not resolved. The CDR3 loop spans 14 amino acids. The V gene's germline CDR1 is ENHRY and CDR2 SYGVKD. With 0 bases removed from V and 5 bases from J, the gap between germline ends came to 9 bases. This CDR3 is CAISESTAGDTQYF. The CDR3 coding sequence is TGTGCCATCAGTGAGTCGACGGCAGGAGATACGCAGTATTTT.

This chain connects TRBV11-2 to TRBJ2-1; D is unclear. V was shortened by 1 base and J by 5 bases, with 9 bases between the two germline ends. Germline V gene data show CDR1 as SGHAT and CDR2 as FQNNGV. The CDR3 has 14 amino acids. CDR3 bases: TGTGCCAGCAGCTTAGTCAGCAATAACAATGAGCAGTTCTTC. Translated, it gives CASSLVSNNNEQFF.

This clone was picked up one time. V gene TRBV27 combines with J gene TRBJ1-1, with D uncertain. CDR3 length equals 15 residues. V was clipped by 7 bases and J by 0 bases, with 15 bases between them. Germline V gene lookup returns CDR1 MNHEY and CDR2 SMNVEV (reference sequence). The CDR3 DNA reads TGTGCCAGCATGATACACCTGACGGTGAACACTGAAGCTTTCTTT. Translation gives CASMIHLTVNTEAFF.

This sequence joins TRBV9 and TRBJ1-2, with 12 bases matching TRBD1. The CDR3 is 15 amino acids. Germline lookup yields CDR1 SGDLS and CDR2 YYNGEE. V was pared by 4 bases and J by 6 bases, with 7 bases of the junction left unmatched. Here the CDR3 DNA reads TGTGCCAGCAGCTTAACCGGGACAGGGGGCAATGGCTACACCTTC. Its translation: CASSLTGTGGNGYTF. The complete variable domain, with remaining parts taken from reference TRBV9 and TRBJ1-2, reads DSGVTQTPKHLITATGQRVTLRCSPRSGDLSVYWYQQSLDQGLQFLIQYYNGEERAKGNILERFSAQQFPDLHSELNLSSLELGDSALYFCASSLTGTGGNGYTFGSGTRLTVV.

This clone was seen only once. The J gene is TRBJ2-7, the V gene TRBV7-9, with 8 positions matching TRBD1. CDR1 and CDR2 from the germline V gene are SEHNR and FQNEAQ (reference sequence). The CDR3 is made up of 16 amino acids. V dropped 2 bases and J dropped 0; count of bases not matched to a gene: 6. CDR3 sequence reads: CASSLWTGPASYEQYF. The DNA for the CDR3 is TGTGCCAGCAGCTTATGGACAGGGCCGGCCTCCTACGAGCAGTACTTC.